Presented here are 23 T cell receptor beta chains from one specimen sequenced in a study of T cell responses to AZD1222 COVID-19 vaccine. Some clones are missing from TCRdb's copy, which holds only in-frame ones; the method was immunoSEQ multiplex PCR. The sample carries some 150,000 clones, 92% recorded once. This material consisted of peripheral blood, taken 28 days after the second AZD1222 dose. The receptors were gathered from an adult who received the AZD1222 COVID-19 vaccine.

The chain combines TRBV11-2 with TRBJ2-7; TRBD1 matches at 7 bases. J was trimmed by 4 bases and V by 5 bases; bases with no gene match: 17. This CDR3 has 17 residues. Germline values: CDR1 SGHAT, CDR2 FQNNGV. The CDR3, as DNA: TGTGCCAGCAGCCAACTTGTCCCCGGGACAGTTCTTTACGAGCAGTACTTC. Residues: CASSQLVPGTVLYEQYF.

The sample holds a few counts of this clone. The gene calls are TRBV18 and TRBJ1-5; TRBD1 agrees at 7 bases. Germline CDR1 and CDR2: KGHSH and LQKENI. V was clipped by 0 bases and J by 5 bases; unmatched bases: 4. CDR3 length: 15 amino acids. The CDR3 DNA follows: TGTGCCAGCTCACCACCAGGGGGCCGGGATCAGCCCCAGCATTTT. Translated, it gives CASSPPGGRDQPQHF.

CDR3 in DNA: TGTGCCAGCAGCGTCGACATAGATCGCTACGAGCAGTACTTC. It specifies CASSVDIDRYEQYF. The rearrangement links TRBV9 to TRBJ2-7, with unresolved D. This CDR3 is 14 amino acids long. V was cut by 2 bases and J by 3 bases, with 12 bases left in between. Germline V lookup: CDR1 SGDLS, CDR2 YYNGEE.

This sequence joins TRBV6-5 and TRBJ2-3; D not resolved. Trimming left V 0 bases short and J 3 bases short, with 13 bases between. There are 16 residues in the CDR3. CDR1 is MNHEY, CDR2 SVGAGI, per germline. The CDR3 here is CASSYSLTYATDTQYF. CDR3 bases: TGTGCCAGCAGTTACTCCCTGACCTATGCGACAGATACGCAGTATTTT.

V is TRBV20-1 and J is TRBJ2-7, with D perhaps matching TRBD1 or TRBD2 (6 bases each). Germline V CDR1 and CDR2: DFQATT, SNEGSKA (reference sequence). There are 11 residues in the CDR3. The CDR3 nucleotides are TGCGCGGTCGGGGGCACCTACGAGCAGTACTTC. Encoded protein: CAVGGTYEQYF.

V usage is TRBV18 and J usage is TRBJ1-6, with unresolved D. V lost 1 base, J lost 4 bases, and 11 bases lay in between. The CDR3 consists of 16 residues. Germline CDR1 KGHSH, CDR2 LQKENI. CDR3 DNA sequence: TGTGCCAGCTCACCACAGGGCCCTAATTATAATTCACCCCTCCACTTT. Amino acids: CASSPQGPNYNSPLHF.

V and J are TRBV20-1 and TRBJ1-1; D is unresolved. Germline-derived CDR1 and CDR2 are DFQATT and SNEGSKA (reference sequence). The CDR3 is made up of 14 amino acids. V gave up 3 bases and J gave up 0 bases, with 11 bases separating them. DNA for the CDR3: TGCAGTGCTAGTGTTAGATACATGAACACTGAAGCTTTCTTT. This translates into CSASVRYMNTEAFF.

The V gene is TRBV24-1, the J gene TRBJ2-7; 8 nucleotides align to TRBD1. V was pared by 10 bases and J by 3 bases, with 1 base of the junction left unmatched. CDR3 size: 11 residues. In germline, CDR1 is KGHDR, CDR2 SFDVKD. CDR3: CATGQGYEQYF. CDR3 coding DNA: TGTGCCACAGGACAGGGCTACGAGCAGTACTTC.

The count of this clone is one. V usage is TRBV15 and J usage is TRBJ2-2; D unclear. The CDR3 contains 14 residues. Germline V gives CDR1 LNHNV, CDR2 YYDKDF (reference sequence). Trimming removed 0 bases from V and 1 base from J, with 3 bases in between. CDR3 coding DNA: TGTGCCACCAGCAGAGATAGGAACACCGGGGAGCTGTTTTTT. This translates into CATSRDRNTGELFF.

The V and J genes are TRBV7-7 and TRBJ2-2, with D possibly TRBD1 on 6 matching bases. CDR3 length: 16 residues. Germline-derived CDR1 and CDR2 are SSHAT and FNYEAQ (reference sequence). Trimming cost V 3 bases and J 4 bases, with 15 bases left between them. This chain's CDR3 is CASSLTLTGITGELFF. The CDR3 DNA reads as TGTGCCAGCAGCTTGACTCTAACAGGGATCACCGGGGAGCTGTTTTTT. The full variable domain, in which reference TRBV7-7 and TRBJ2-2 provide the parts outside the CDR3, is GAGVSQSPRYKVTKRGQDVTLRCDPISSHATLYWYQQALGQGPEFLTYFNYEAQPDKSGLPSDRFSAERPEGSISTLTIQRTEQRDSAMYRCASSLTLTGITGELFFGEGSRLTVL.

The V call is TRBV6-5, the J call TRBJ1-4; unclear D gene. Germline CDR1 is MNHEY and CDR2 is SVGAGI. The V and J ends lost 6 bases and 2 bases respectively, with 10 bases between them. This CDR3 has 14 residues. The CDR3 reads CASRNPATNEKLFF. The CDR3 DNA follows: TGTGCCAGCAGAAACCCGGCGACTAATGAAAAACTGTTTTTT.

V usage is TRBV7-9 and J usage is TRBJ2-5; D ambiguous. The CDR3 spans 12 residues. CDR1 SEHNR and CDR2 FQNEAQ come from the germline V gene (reference sequence). V lost 1 base and J lost 4, with 4 bases in between. The CDR3 DNA reads TGTGCCAGCAGCTTAGTGCGAGAGACCCAGTACTTC. Translation gives CASSLVRETQYF.

The rearrangement uses TRBV11-3 and TRBJ2-7; 9 bases agree with TRBD1. The junction had 10 bases not matched to a gene; V was cut back by 6 bases and J by 4 bases. The CDR3 has 15 amino acids. Germline V gene data show CDR1 as SGHNT and CDR2 as YENEEA. The CDR3 loop reads CASRASGTGRYEQYF. The DNA for the CDR3 is TGTGCCAGCAGAGCATCCGGGACAGGGAGGTACGAGCAGTACTTC.

V is TRBV13 and J is TRBJ1-5; the match to TRBD1 covers 7 bases. This CDR3 is built from 20 residues. Germline V gene sequence: CDR1 PRHDT, CDR2 FYEKMQ (reference sequence). Trimming removed 5 bases from V and 6 bases from J; junction bases left unmatched: 25. The CDR3 reads CASSPPDRADRHYLPQPQHF. DNA of the CDR3: TGTGCCAGCAGCCCCCCAGACAGGGCGGACCGACACTACCTCCCTCAGCCCCAGCATTTT.

Only one count was recorded for this clone. The chain combines TRBV5-1 with TRBJ1-4; D might be TRBD1 (5 bases). The V end lost 2 bases, the J end lost 3 bases, and 14 bases lay between the germline ends. The CDR3 has 16 residues. The germline V gene has CDR1 SGHRS and CDR2 YFSETQ. CDR3 residues: CASSFKGTVANEKLFF. The CDR3 DNA sequence: TGCGCCAGCAGCTTTAAAGGGACGGTAGCTAATGAAAAACTGTTTTTT.

The rearrangement links TRBV20-1 to TRBJ2-7; no reliable D call. Germline V lookup: CDR1 DFQATT, CDR2 SNEGSKA (reference sequence). The CDR3 sequence is 11 residues long. With 3 bases removed from V and 7 bases from J, the gap between germline ends came to 10 bases. In DNA form, the CDR3 reads TGCAGTGCTAGTTCTGCTACAGAGCAGTACTTC. Its protein product is CSASSATEQYF.

This clone was detected only once. The gene calls are TRBV2 and TRBJ1-2; D remains unclear. This CDR3 is built from 12 residues. The V gene's germline CDR1 is SNHLY and CDR2 FYNNEI. Trimming removed 7 bases from V and 4 bases from J, with 10 bases in between. CDR3 sequence reads: CASTSDSYGYTF. CDR3 sequence (DNA): TGTGCCAGCACATCAGATAGCTATGGCTACACCTTC.

The rearrangement links TRBV10-3 to TRBJ1-1; D might be TRBD1 (6 bases). Trimming took off 2 bases at V and 2 bases at J, with 18 bases between the two ends. Per the germline V gene, CDR1 is ENHRY and CDR2 is SYGVKD. The CDR3 is 17 residues long. CDR3 loop: CAISEGSKGGTNTEAFF. In nucleotides, the CDR3 is TGTGCCATCAGTGAGGGGAGTAAGGGGGGAACAAACACTGAAGCTTTCTTT.

The rearrangement links TRBV27 to TRBJ2-1; D perhaps matches TRBD2 (6 bases). Germline lookup yields CDR1 MNHEY and CDR2 SMNVEV (reference sequence). The CDR3 has 14 amino acids. Trimming took 3 bases from V and 3 from J, leaving 9 bases between them. The CDR3 spells CASSFGRLYNEQFF. CDR3 sequence (DNA): TGTGCCAGCAGTTTTGGGAGGCTCTACAATGAGCAGTTCTTC.

J is TRBJ2-1 and V is TRBV28; D uncertain. CDR3 length: 13 amino acids. V lost 2 bases to trimming and J lost 7 bases, with 9 bases between them. Germline lookup yields CDR1 MDHEN and CDR2 SYDVKM. CDR3 nucleotides: TGTGCCAGCAGTTTACTAATCGGTAATGAGCAGTTCTTC. Encoded protein: CASSLLIGNEQFF. Full variable domain (rest looked up from reference TRBV28 and TRBJ2-1): DVKVTQSSRYLVKRTGEKVFLECVQDMDHENMFWYRQDPGLGLRLIYFSYDVKMKEKGDIPEGYSVSREKKERFSLILESASTNQTSMYLCASSLLIGNEQFFGPGTRLTVL.

V usage is TRBV24-1 and J usage is TRBJ1-4; D gene ambiguous. Per germline, CDR1 KGHDR and CDR2 SFDVKD. Trimming cost V 3 bases and J 3 bases, with 7 bases left between them. This CDR3 has 14 amino acids. Written as DNA, the CDR3 is TGTGCCACCAGTGATGGCACCCCTAATGAAAAACTGTTTTTT. It is translated as CATSDGTPNEKLFF.

The chain links TRBV21-1 to TRBJ1-5; the table's D gene call, TRBD1, was not cross checked with the DNA. TRBV21-1 is given as a pseudogene. CDR3 length: 17 amino acids. CDR3 sequence reads: CASSKGGGANSNQPQHF. In DNA, the CDR3 is TGTGCCAGCAGCAAAGGAGGGGGCGCGAATAGCAATCAGCCCCAGCATTTT.

The chain is built from TRBV20-1 and TRBJ1-5; TRBD1 is a possible D gene (5 bases). Germline-derived CDR1 and CDR2 are DFQATT and SNEGSKA (reference sequence). CDR3 length: 14 amino acids. V lost 3 bases and J 7 bases, leaving 16 bases between the germline ends. CDR3 bases: TGCAGTGCTAGTCCGGCAGGGCTAAGGCAGCCCCAGCATTTT. This gives the protein CSASPAGLRQPQHF.